The T cell receptor (beta chain) described here comes from a study of tumor-infiltrating lymphocytes in oesophageal squamous cell carcinoma. This clonotype was counted between two and nine times. TCRdb independently ran MiXCR on the PCR reads; one entry per CDR3 protein. The table lists 15,000 to 19,000 distinct CDR3 sequences, roughly half of them singletons. The sample consisted of esophageal tumor tissue. The receptor comes from a female donor with esophageal squamous cell carcinoma.

CDR3 loop: CASSLDLTDTQYF. The CDR3 bases are TGTGCCAGCAGCTTAGACCTAACAGATACGCAGTATTTT. This chain links TRBV7-9 with TRBJ2-3; D gene uncertain. This CDR3 comprises 13 residues. Germline V lookup: CDR1 SEHNR, CDR2 FQNEAQ (reference sequence). V dropped 1 base and J dropped 3 bases, with 5 bases sitting between them.